Shown below are 9 T cell receptor beta chains from a single sample sequenced in a study of blood T cell repertoires in COVID-19. Using immunoSEQ multiplex PCR, the repertoire was profiled, and TCRdb retains in-frame clones only, with some absent. Of around 140,000 clones listed, approximately 86% are singletons. The sample consisted of peripheral blood. The receptors were gathered from a woman in her 70s with COVID-19, enrolled during active disease.

The J gene is TRBJ1-6, the V gene TRBV6-4, with a weak D call TRBD1 (5 bases). Trimming removed 3 bases at V and 9 bases at J, with 15 bases between. The CDR3 sequence is 15 residues long. CDR1 MRHNA and CDR2 SNTAGT come from the germline V gene. The chain's CDR3 is CASSERDSQGSPLHF. The DNA for the CDR3 is TGTGCCAGCAGTGAAAGGGACTCCCAAGGTTCACCCCTCCACTTT.

Written as DNA, the CDR3 is TGTGCCAGCAGCCGGTCAGACACTAACTATGGCTACACCTTC. Amino acids: CASSRSDTNYGYTF. V gene TRBV3-1 (or the pseudogene TRBV3-2) combines with J gene TRBJ1-2; D remains ambiguous. The germline V gene encodes CDR1 LGHDT and CDR2 YNNKEL (reference sequence). With 4 bases removed from V and 0 bases from J, the gap between germline ends came to 9 bases. The CDR3 runs 14 residues.

Written as DNA, the CDR3 is TGTGCCACCAGCAGATCGACAGTACCTAATTCACCCCTCCACTTT. This sequence encodes CATSRSTVPNSPLHF. The V and J genes are TRBV15 and TRBJ1-6; TRBD1 might be the D (5 bases). This CDR3 has 15 residues. Germline V lookup: CDR1 LNHNV, CDR2 YYDKDF (reference sequence). V was clipped by 2 bases and J by 6 bases, with 11 bases between them.

V is TRBV2 and J is TRBJ2-7; D might be TRBD1 (5 bases). V shed 6 bases and J shed 3 bases, with 18 bases lying between them. Germline CDR1 and CDR2: SNHLY and FYNNEI. CDR3 size: 15 residues. In nucleotides, the CDR3 is TGTGCCAGCAGGGCGACAGAGAAACTGGGCTACGAGCAGTACTTC. Amino acids: CASRATEKLGYEQYF.

The genes are TRBV7-9 and TRBJ1-2; 7 bases agree with TRBD1. The V gene's germline CDR1 is SEHNR and CDR2 FQNEAQ (reference sequence). The CDR3 spans 13 residues. Trimming at V came to 1 base and at J to 4 bases, leaving 0 bases not matched to a gene. CDR3: CASSLGQGYGYTF. The CDR3 DNA follows: TGTGCCAGCAGCTTAGGACAGGGCTATGGCTACACCTTC. Full variable domain (missing parts from reference TRBV7-9 and TRBJ1-2): DTGVSQNPRHKITKRGQNVTFRCDPISEHNRLYWYRQTLGQGPEFLTYFQNEAQLEKSRLLSDRFSAERPKGSFSTLEIQRTEQGDSAMYLCASSLGQGYGYTFGSGTRLTVV.

The chain carries TRBV5-1 and TRBJ2-2; 8 bases fit TRBD1. In germline, CDR1 is SGHRS, CDR2 YFSETQ. The CDR3 contains 15 residues. The ends lost 5 bases at V and 2 bases at J; junction bases unmatched: 5. CDR3 DNA: TGCGCCAGCAGTGAACAGGGGGGAAACACCGGGGAGCTGTTTTTT. Translating it yields CASSEQGGNTGELFF.

The chain employs TRBV7-3 and TRBJ1-2; 11 bases line up with TRBD1. Germline V lookup: CDR1 SGHTA, CDR2 FQGTGA. The V gene end was trimmed by 5 bases and the J gene end by 7 bases; junction bases not matched to a gene: 9. CDR3 length: 15 amino acids. Here the CDR3 DNA reads TGTGCCAGCAGCCCGGATGGGACAGGGGGTCGTGGCTACACCTTC. Translation: CASSPDGTGGRGYTF.

The chain recombines TRBV7-2 with TRBJ1-2; 8 bases fit TRBD1. The V and J ends lost 5 bases and 2 bases, in that order; junction bases with no gene match: 4. The CDR3 has 14 residues. Germline values: CDR1 SGHTA, CDR2 FQGNSA. The CDR3 loop reads CASSRRTGNYGYTF. In DNA form, the CDR3 reads TGTGCCAGCAGCCGCCGGACAGGGAACTATGGCTACACCTTC.

The chain combines TRBV19 with TRBJ1-6; tentative D call: TRBD1 (5 bases). Germline CDR1 and CDR2: LNHDA and SQIVND (reference sequence). The V and J ends lost 10 bases and 10 bases respectively, with 17 bases between them. The CDR3 extends over 13 amino acids. CDR3 DNA: TGTGCCATTAGAGCGGGGGTAAAATCACCCCTCCACTTT. Its translation is CAIRAGVKSPLHF.